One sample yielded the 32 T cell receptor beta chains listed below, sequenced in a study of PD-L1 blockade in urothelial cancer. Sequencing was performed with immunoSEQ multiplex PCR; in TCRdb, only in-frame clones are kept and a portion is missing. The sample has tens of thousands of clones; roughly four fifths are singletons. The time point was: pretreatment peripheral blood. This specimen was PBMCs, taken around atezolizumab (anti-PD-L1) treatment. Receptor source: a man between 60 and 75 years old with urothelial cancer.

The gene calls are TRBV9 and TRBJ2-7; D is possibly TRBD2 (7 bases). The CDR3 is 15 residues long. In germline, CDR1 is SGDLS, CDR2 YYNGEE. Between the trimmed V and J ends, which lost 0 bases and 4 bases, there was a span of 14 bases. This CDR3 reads CASSVGGGVVYEQYF. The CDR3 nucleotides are TGTGCCAGCAGCGTAGGGGGGGGCGTCGTATACGAGCAGTACTTC. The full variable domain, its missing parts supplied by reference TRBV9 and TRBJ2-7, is DSGVTQTPKHLITATGQRVTLRCSPRSGDLSVYWYQQSLDQGLQFLIQYYNGEERAKGNILERFSAQQFPDLHSELNLSSLELGDSALYFCASSVGGGVVYEQYFGPGTRLTVT.

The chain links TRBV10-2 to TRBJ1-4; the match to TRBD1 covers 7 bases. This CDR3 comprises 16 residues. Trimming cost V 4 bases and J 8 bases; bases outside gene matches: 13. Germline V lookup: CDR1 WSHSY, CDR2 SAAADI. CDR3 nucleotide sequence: TGCGCCAGCAGTGTCCTACGCAGGACAGGCGGGGAAAAACTGTTTTTT. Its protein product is CASSVLRRTGGEKLFF.

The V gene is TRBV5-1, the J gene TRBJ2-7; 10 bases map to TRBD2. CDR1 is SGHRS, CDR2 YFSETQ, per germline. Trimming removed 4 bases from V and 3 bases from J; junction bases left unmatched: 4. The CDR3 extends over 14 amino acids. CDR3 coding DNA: TGCGCCAGCAGCGATAGCGGGGGGCGCTACGAGCAGTACTTC. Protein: CASSDSGGRYEQYF.

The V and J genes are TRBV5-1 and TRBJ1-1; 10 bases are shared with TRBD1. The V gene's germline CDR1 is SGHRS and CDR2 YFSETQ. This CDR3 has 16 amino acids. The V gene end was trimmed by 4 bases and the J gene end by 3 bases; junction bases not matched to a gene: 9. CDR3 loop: CASSTGTGALDTEAFF. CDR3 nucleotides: TGCGCCAGCAGCACAGGGACAGGGGCTTTGGACACTGAAGCTTTCTTT. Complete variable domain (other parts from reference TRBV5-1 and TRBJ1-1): KAGVTQTPRYLIKTRGQQVTLSCSPISGHRSVSWYQQTPGQGLQFLFEYFSETQRNKGNFPGRFSGRQFSNSRSEMNVSTLELGDSALYLCASSTGTGALDTEAFFGQGTRLTVV.

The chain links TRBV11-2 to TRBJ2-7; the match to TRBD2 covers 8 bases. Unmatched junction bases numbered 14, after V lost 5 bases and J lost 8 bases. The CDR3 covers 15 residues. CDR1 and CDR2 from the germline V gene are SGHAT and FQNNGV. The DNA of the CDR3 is TGTGCCAGCAGCCCCCAGTCCGGACTAGCTCTTCAGCAGTACTTC. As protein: CASSPQSGLALQQYF.

The CDR3 loop reads CASTESGQAGANVLTF. The CDR3 bases are TGTGCCAGTACCGAGTCCGGACAGGCTGGGGCCAACGTCCTGACTTTC. V usage is TRBV19 and J usage is TRBJ2-6; 7 bases line up with TRBD1. Trimming took 7 bases from V and 2 from J; bases not matched to a gene: 8. CDR3 length equals 16 residues. The germline gives CDR1 LNHDA, CDR2 SQIVND (reference sequence).

The CDR3 sequence: CASIGLRSYEQYF. The CDR3 DNA follows: TGTGCCAGCATAGGACTTCGCTCCTACGAGCAGTACTTC. This chain uses TRBV6-1 with TRBJ2-7; weak D call: TRBD2 (5 bases). V lost 7 bases, J lost 0 bases, and 10 bases lay in between. There are 13 residues in the CDR3. In germline, CDR1 is MNHNS, CDR2 SASEGT.

The chain's CDR3 is CASSQDSHEQYF. CDR3 nucleotide sequence: TGCGCCAGCAGCCAAGACAGTCACGAGCAGTACTTC. This sequence joins TRBV5-1 and TRBJ2-7; possible D gene TRBD1, 5 bases. Per the germline V gene, CDR1 is SGHRS and CDR2 is YFSETQ. V was pared by 4 bases and J by 5 bases, with 10 bases between. This CDR3 is built from 12 residues.

The CDR3 region is CASSEDRDSIAKNIQYF. CDR3 in DNA: TGTGCCAGCAGTGAGGACCGGGACTCTATAGCCAAAAACATTCAGTACTTC. The chain is built from TRBV6-1 and TRBJ2-4, with D tentatively TRBD2 (6 bases). Germline-derived CDR1 and CDR2 are MNHNS and SASEGT. The CDR3 consists of 17 residues. Trimming stripped 3 bases from V and 0 bases from J, with 15 bases between.

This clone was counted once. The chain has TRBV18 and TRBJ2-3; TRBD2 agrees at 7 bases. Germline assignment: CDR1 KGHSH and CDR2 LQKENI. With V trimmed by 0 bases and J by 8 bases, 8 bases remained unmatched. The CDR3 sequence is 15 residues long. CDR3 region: CASSPPGVPGGTQYF. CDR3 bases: TGTGCCAGCTCACCACCGGGGGTACCGGGGGGTACGCAGTATTTT.

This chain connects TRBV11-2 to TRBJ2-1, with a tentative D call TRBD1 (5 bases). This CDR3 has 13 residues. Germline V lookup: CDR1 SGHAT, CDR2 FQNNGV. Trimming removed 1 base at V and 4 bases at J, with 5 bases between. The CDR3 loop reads CASSLAGYNEQFF. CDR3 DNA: TGTGCCAGCAGCTTAGCAGGGTACAATGAGCAGTTCTTC.

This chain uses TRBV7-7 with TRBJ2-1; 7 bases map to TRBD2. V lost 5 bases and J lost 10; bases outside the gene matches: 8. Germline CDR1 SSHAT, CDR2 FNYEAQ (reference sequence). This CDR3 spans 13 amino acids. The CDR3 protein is CASSPEQRGEQFF. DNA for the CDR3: TGTGCCAGCAGCCCCGAACAGCGGGGCGAGCAGTTCTTC.

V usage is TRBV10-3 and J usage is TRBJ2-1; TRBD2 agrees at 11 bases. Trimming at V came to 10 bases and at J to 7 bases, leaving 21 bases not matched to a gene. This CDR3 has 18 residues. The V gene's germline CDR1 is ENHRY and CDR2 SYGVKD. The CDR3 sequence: CATFQGAGFSGGGNEQFF. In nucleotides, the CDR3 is TGTGCCACCTTCCAGGGGGCCGGGTTTAGCGGGGGGGGGAATGAGCAGTTCTTC.

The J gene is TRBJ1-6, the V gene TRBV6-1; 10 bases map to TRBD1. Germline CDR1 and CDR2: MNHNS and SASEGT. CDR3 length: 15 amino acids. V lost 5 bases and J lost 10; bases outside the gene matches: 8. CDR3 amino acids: CASSQGTGEGSPLHF. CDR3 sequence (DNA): TGTGCCAGCAGTCAAGGGACAGGGGAGGGGTCACCCCTCCACTTT.

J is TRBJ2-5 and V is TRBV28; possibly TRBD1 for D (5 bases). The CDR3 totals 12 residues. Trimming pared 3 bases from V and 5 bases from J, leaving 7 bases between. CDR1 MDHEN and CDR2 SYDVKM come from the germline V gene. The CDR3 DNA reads TGTGCCAGCAGTTTCAGGGCGGAGACCCAGTACTTC. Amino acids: CASSFRAETQYF.

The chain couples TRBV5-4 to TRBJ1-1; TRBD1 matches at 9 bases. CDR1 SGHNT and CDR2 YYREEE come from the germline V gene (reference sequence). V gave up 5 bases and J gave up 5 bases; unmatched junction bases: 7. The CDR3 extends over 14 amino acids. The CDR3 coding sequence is TGTGCCAGCAGTCGGGACAGGGTAGGGACTGAAGCTTTCTTT. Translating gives CASSRDRVGTEAFF.

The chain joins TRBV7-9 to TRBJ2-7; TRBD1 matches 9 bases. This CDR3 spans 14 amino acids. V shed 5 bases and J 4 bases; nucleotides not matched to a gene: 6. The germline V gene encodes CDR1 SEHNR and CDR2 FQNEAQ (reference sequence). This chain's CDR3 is CASSPRDREYEQYF. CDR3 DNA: TGTGCCAGCAGCCCGAGGGACAGGGAGTACGAGCAGTACTTC.

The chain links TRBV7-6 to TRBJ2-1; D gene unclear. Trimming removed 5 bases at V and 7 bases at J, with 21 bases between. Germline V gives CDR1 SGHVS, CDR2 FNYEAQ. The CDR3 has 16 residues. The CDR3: CASSNSPFRRQNEQFF. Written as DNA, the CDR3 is TGTGCCAGCAGCAATAGCCCTTTTCGGCGGCAAAATGAGCAGTTCTTC. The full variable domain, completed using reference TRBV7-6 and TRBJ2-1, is GAGVSQSPRYKVTKRGQDVALRCDPISGHVSLYWYRQALGQGPEFLTYFNYEAQQDKSGLPNDRFSAERPEGSISTLTIQRTEQRDSAMYRCASSNSPFRRQNEQFFGPGTRLTVL.

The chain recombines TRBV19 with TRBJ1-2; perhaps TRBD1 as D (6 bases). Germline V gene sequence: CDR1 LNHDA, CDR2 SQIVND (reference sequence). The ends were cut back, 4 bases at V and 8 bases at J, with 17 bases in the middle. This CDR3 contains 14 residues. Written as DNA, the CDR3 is TGTGCCAGTAGTAACCTAGACAGGCGGCAGGGCTACACCTTC. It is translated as CASSNLDRRQGYTF. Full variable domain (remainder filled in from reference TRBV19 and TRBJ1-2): DGGITQSPKYLFRKEGQNVTLSCEQNLNHDAMYWYRQDPGQGLRLIYYSQIVNDFQKGDIAEGYSVSREKKESFPLTVTSAQKNPTAFYLCASSNLDRRQGYTFGSGTRLTVV.

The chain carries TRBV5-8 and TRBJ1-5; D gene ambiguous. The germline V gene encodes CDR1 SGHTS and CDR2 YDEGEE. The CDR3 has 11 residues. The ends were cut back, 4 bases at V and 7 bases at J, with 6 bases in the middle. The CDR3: CASSPSQPQHF. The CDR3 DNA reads TGTGCCAGCAGCCCGTCCCAGCCCCAGCATTTT.

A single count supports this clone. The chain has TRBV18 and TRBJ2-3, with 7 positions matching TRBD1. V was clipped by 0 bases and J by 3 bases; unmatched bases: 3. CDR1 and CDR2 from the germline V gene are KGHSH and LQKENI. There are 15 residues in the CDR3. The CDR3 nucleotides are TGTGCCAGCTCACCACCCTCACAGGGGACAGATACGCAGTATTTT. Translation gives CASSPPSQGTDTQYF.

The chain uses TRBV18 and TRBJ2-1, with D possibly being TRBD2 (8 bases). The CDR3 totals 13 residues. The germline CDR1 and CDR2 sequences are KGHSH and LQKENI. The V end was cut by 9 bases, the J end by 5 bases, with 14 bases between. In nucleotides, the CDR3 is TGTGCCAGTCGGGAGGGACAGAACAATGAGCAGTTCTTC. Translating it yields CASREGQNNEQFF.

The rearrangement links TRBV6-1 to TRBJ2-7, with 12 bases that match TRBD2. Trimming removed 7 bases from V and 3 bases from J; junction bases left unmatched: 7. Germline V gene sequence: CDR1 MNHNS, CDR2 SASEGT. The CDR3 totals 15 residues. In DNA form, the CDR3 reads TGTGCCAGCACGACTAGCGGGGGAGTTAACTACGAGCAGTACTTC. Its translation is CASTTSGGVNYEQYF.

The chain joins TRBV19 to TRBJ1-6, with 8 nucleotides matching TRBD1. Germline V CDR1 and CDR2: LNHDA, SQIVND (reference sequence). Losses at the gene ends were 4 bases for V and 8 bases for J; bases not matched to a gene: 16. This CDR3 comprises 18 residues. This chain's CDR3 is CASSTFWWRQGRDSPLHF. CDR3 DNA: TGTGCCAGTAGTACCTTTTGGTGGAGACAGGGGCGTGATTCACCCCTCCACTTT.

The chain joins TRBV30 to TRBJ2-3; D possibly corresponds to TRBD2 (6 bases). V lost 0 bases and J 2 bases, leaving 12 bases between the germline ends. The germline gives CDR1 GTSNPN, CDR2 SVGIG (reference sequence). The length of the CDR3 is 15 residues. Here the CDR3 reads CAWSVARGLTDTQYF. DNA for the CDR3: TGTGCCTGGAGTGTAGCGCGGGGACTCACAGATACGCAGTATTTT.

The CDR3 DNA is TGCGCCAGCAGTAATGGTGGGGGACAAGGCGCCGAGCAGTACTTC. Amino acids: CASSNGGGQGAEQYF. The J gene is TRBJ2-7, the V gene TRBV5-1, with a possible D match to TRBD1 (6 bases). CDR3 size: 15 residues. Germline CDR1 and CDR2: SGHRS and YFSETQ. Trimming removed 5 bases at V and 6 bases at J, with 21 bases between.

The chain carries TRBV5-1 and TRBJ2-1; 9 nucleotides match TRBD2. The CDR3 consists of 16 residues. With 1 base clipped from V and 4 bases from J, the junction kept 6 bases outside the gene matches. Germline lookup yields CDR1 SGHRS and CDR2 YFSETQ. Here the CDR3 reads CASSLLASGVYNEQFF. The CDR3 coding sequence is TGCGCCAGCAGCTTGCTAGCTAGCGGGGTGTACAATGAGCAGTTCTTC.

The CDR3 bases are TGTGCCAGCAGTTACGGGGGAGGGGATAGCAATCAGCCCCAGCATTTT. Its protein is CASSYGGGDSNQPQHF. The chain has TRBV28 and TRBJ1-5; TRBD1 is a possible D gene (5 bases). The V gene lost 4 bases and the J gene lost 0 bases, with 13 bases spanning the gap. Per the germline V gene, CDR1 is MDHEN and CDR2 is SYDVKM. The CDR3 has 16 amino acids.

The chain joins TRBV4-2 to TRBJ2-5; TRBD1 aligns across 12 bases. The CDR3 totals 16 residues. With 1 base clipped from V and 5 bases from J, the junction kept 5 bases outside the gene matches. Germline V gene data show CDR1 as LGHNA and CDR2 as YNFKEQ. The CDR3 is CASSQAGTGGWETQYF. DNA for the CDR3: TGTGCCAGCAGCCAAGCCGGGACAGGGGGCTGGGAGACCCAGTACTTC.

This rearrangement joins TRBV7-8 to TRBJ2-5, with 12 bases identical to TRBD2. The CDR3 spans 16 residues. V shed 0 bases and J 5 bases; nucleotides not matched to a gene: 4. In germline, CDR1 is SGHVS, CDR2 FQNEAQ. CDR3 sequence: CASSLARTSGVETQYF. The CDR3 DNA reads TGTGCCAGCAGCTTAGCGAGGACTAGCGGGGTGGAGACCCAGTACTTC.

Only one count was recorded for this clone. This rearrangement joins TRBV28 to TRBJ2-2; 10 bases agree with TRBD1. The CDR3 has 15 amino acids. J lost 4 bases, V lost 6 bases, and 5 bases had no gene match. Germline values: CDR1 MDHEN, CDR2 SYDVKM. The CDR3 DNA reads TGTGCCAGCAGCCGGGACAGGGGATCCACCGGGGAGCTGTTTTTT. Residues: CASSRDRGSTGELFF.

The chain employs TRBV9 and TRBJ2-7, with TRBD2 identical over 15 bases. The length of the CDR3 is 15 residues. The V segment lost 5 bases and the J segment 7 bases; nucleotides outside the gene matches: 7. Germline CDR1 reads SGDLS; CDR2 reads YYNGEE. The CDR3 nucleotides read TGTGCCAGCAGTCGGACTAGCGGGGGGGCTGGTGAGCAGTACTTC. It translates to CASSRTSGGAGEQYF.